What follows are 23 T cell receptor beta chains derived from one specimen sequenced in a study of blood T cell repertoires in COVID-19. The assay was immunoSEQ multiplex PCR, and TCRdb's table has in-frame clones only and misses some. Of over 300,000 clones in the sample, 90% were seen once. The specimen sequenced was peripheral blood. The receptor set was obtained from a young man with active or convalescent COVID-19.

The V gene is TRBV7-2, the J gene TRBJ2-3, with D perhaps matching TRBD1 (8 bases). V was shortened by 4 bases and J by 1 base, with 12 bases between the two germline ends. Germline CDR1 reads SGHTA; CDR2 reads FQGNSA. The CDR3 contains 15 residues. The CDR3 loop is CASSWGGQGTDTQYF. The CDR3 DNA is TGTGCCAGCAGCTGGGGGGGACAGGGCACAGATACGCAGTATTTT.

This clone was observed once. V usage is TRBV14 and J usage is TRBJ1-4; 7 nucleotides align to TRBD1. Germline V CDR1 and CDR2: SGHDN, FVKESK. CDR3 length: 15 residues. The V segment lost 4 bases and the J segment 8 bases; nucleotides outside the gene matches: 10. The CDR3 bases are TGTGCCAGCAGCCTGAACAGGGGAGGTGTAGAAAAACTGTTTTTT. It encodes CASSLNRGGVEKLFF.

The chain links TRBV3-1 (or the pseudogene TRBV3-2) to TRBJ1-1; TRBD1 matches 7 bases. The CDR3 spans 14 residues. Looked up from germline, CDR1 is LGHDT and CDR2 is YNNKEL (reference sequence). V gave up 4 bases and J gave up 3 bases; unmatched junction bases: 5. The CDR3 sequence: CASSPLRGHTEAFF. Here the CDR3 DNA reads TGTGCCAGCAGCCCATTAAGGGGGCACACTGAAGCTTTCTTT.

The chain employs TRBV3-1 (or the pseudogene TRBV3-2) and TRBJ2-7; 10 bases are a match to TRBD2. This CDR3 contains 15 residues. Germline V gene sequence: CDR1 LGHDT, CDR2 YNNKEL (reference sequence). Losses at the gene ends were 1 base for V and 3 bases for J; bases not matched to a gene: 3. This CDR3 is CASSQGTSGFYEQYF. CDR3 coding DNA: TGTGCCAGCAGCCAAGGGACTAGCGGTTTCTACGAGCAGTACTTC.

This clone was recorded only once. CDR3: CASSPRSGQGGEKLFF. The CDR3 bases are TGTGCCAGCAGCCCCCGCTCGGGACAGGGCGGTGAAAAACTGTTTTTT. The genes are TRBV4-2 and TRBJ1-4, with TRBD1 matching over 9 bases. Germline V CDR1 and CDR2: LGHNA, YNFKEQ. J lost 7 bases, V lost 4 bases, and 10 bases had no gene match. This CDR3 comprises 16 residues.

This clone appeared a single time. The genes are TRBV11-2 and TRBJ2-3; 10 nucleotides match TRBD2. The CDR3 is made up of 16 amino acids. Trimming took 5 bases from V and 4 from J; bases not matched to a gene: 9. Germline V lookup: CDR1 SGHAT, CDR2 FQNNGV. For the CDR3, the DNA is TGTGCCAGCAGCCCTAACCAGCGGGGGGGGGCAGATACGCAGTATTTT. Residues: CASSPNQRGGADTQYF. The full variable domain, with the rest looked up from reference TRBV11-2 and TRBJ2-3, is EAGVAQSPRYKIIEKRQSVAFWCNPISGHATLYWYQQILGQGPKLLIQFQNNGVVDDSQLPKDRFSAERLKGVDSTLKIQPAKLEDSAVYLCASSPNQRGGADTQYFGPGTRLTVL.

The chain is built from TRBV4-2 and TRBJ2-2; 10 bases are a match to TRBD2. Germline loops: CDR1 LGHNA, CDR2 YNFKEQ. V lost 0 bases, J lost 6 bases, and 7 bases stayed unmatched. The length of the CDR3 is 17 residues. CDR3: CASSQDPASGRSGELFF. The CDR3 nucleotides are TGTGCCAGCAGCCAAGACCCAGCTAGCGGGAGATCCGGGGAGCTGTTTTTT.

On this clone: At one of its ends the junction is not consistent with the germline gene, which may arise from a read error. The J gene is TRBJ2-1, the V gene TRBV15; TRBD2 might be the D (7 bases). The germline V gene encodes CDR1 LNHNV and CDR2 YYDKDF (reference sequence). This CDR3 spans 18 amino acids. CDR3 coding DNA: TGTGCCACCAGCACGGGACACTTATTTAGCGGGTCCTCCAATGAGCAGTTCTTC. The encoded protein is CATSTGHLFSGSSNEQFF.

The V and J genes are TRBV7-5 and TRBJ1-2; the table's TRBD1 call for D was not verified on the DNA. TRBV7-5 represents a pseudogene. CDR3 length: 15 amino acids. The CDR3 here is CARSLAPGQNYGYTF. For the CDR3, the DNA is TGTGCCAGAAGCTTAGCCCCGGGACAAAACTATGGCTACACCTTC.

V is TRBV6-5 and J is TRBJ1-2; the match to TRBD1 covers 7 bases. Trimming took 2 bases from V and 3 from J; bases not matched to a gene: 3. CDR1 and CDR2 (germline): MNHEY, SVGAGI. The CDR3 totals 14 residues. The CDR3 here is CASSYGQDDYGYTF. The CDR3 DNA reads as TGTGCCAGCAGTTACGGACAGGATGACTATGGCTACACCTTC.

This clone was observed once. The chain carries TRBV6-4 and TRBJ2-3; D not certain. The germline CDR1 and CDR2 sequences are MRHNA and SNTAGT. Deletions cut 3 bases from V and 1 base from J, with 11 bases between. The CDR3 is 15 residues long. The CDR3 here is CASSEFYTGTDTQYF. The DNA for the CDR3 is TGTGCCAGCAGTGAATTCTATACTGGCACAGATACGCAGTATTTT.

The rearrangement joins TRBV6-2 or TRBV6-3 to TRBJ2-5; TRBD2 agrees at 13 bases. This CDR3 region has 15 residues. Germline CDR1 and CDR2: MNHEY and SVGEGT. J was trimmed by 5 bases and V by 6 bases; bases with no gene match: 6. CDR3 sequence: CASSWTSGRIETQYF. CDR3 in DNA: TGTGCCAGCAGCTGGACTAGCGGGAGAATTGAGACCCAGTACTTC.

V is TRBV4-2 and J is TRBJ2-5; a weak D match, TRBD2 (7 bases). The CDR3 spans 17 residues. The germline V gene has CDR1 LGHNA and CDR2 YNFKEQ. Trimming took 2 bases from V and 1 from J, leaving 17 bases between them. CDR3 DNA sequence: TGTGCCAGCAGCCAAATATCCCGGGGGGCCCTCCAAGAGACCCAGTACTTC. It translates to CASSQISRGALQETQYF.

The J gene is TRBJ1-1, the V gene TRBV12-3 or TRBV12-4; TRBD1 agrees at 7 bases. There are 13 residues in the CDR3. With V trimmed by 6 bases and J by 6 bases, 7 bases remained unmatched. CDR3 loop: CASSLRGYAEAFF. The DNA for the CDR3 is TGTGCCAGCAGCCTCAGGGGGTACGCTGAAGCTTTCTTT.

The gene calls are TRBV7-9 and TRBJ1-1, with D possibly matching TRBD1 (6 bases). This CDR3 is 13 amino acids long. CDR1 is SEHNR, CDR2 FQNEAQ, per germline (reference sequence). Between the trimmed V and J ends, which lost 7 bases and 4 bases, there was a span of 13 bases. CDR3 residues: CASTKQGGTEAFF. In DNA, the CDR3 is TGTGCCAGCACCAAACAGGGAGGCACTGAAGCTTTCTTT.

Here the CDR3 reads CASSLVGAPITAQYEQYF. CDR3 coding DNA: TGTGCCAGCAGCTTAGTAGGAGCTCCAATAACGGCCCAATACGAGCAGTACTTC. The chain recombines TRBV7-2 with TRBJ2-7; D remains ambiguous. This CDR3 is built from 18 residues. Germline CDR1 SGHTA, CDR2 FQGNSA. The V end was cut by 1 base, the J end by 4 bases, with 23 bases between.

CDR3 coding DNA: TGCAGTGCTTCGCGGGGCGATACGCAGTATTTT. Protein sequence: CSASRGDTQYF. J is TRBJ2-3 and V is TRBV20-1; possibly TRBD2 for D (6 bases). V was trimmed by 5 bases and J by 6 bases, leaving 9 bases between them. The V gene's germline CDR1 is DFQATT and CDR2 SNEGSKA (reference sequence). The CDR3 runs 11 residues.

The chain uses TRBV19 and TRBJ2-7; D is uncertain. CDR1 is LNHDA and CDR2 is SQIVND in the germline V gene (reference sequence). With 4 bases removed from V and 3 bases from J, the gap between germline ends came to 13 bases. The CDR3 has 14 amino acids. CDR3 sequence (DNA): TGTGCCAGTAGTACCCGACCGCTAGACTACGAGCAGTACTTC. Its translation is CASSTRPLDYEQYF.

This clone has just one count. The V and J genes are TRBV7-9 and TRBJ2-7; the D gene is possibly TRBD2 (6 bases). The germline V and J ends were trimmed by 4 bases and 1 base, with 14 bases remaining between them. The CDR3 is 15 amino acids. The V gene's germline CDR1 is SEHNR and CDR2 FQNEAQ (reference sequence). DNA of the CDR3: TGTGCCAGCAGCTCCGGGACTCTCAGTTCCTACGAGCAGTACTTC. Translating it yields CASSSGTLSSYEQYF.

This clone was picked up one time. This sequence joins TRBV4-1 and TRBJ2-7; maybe TRBD2 (7 bases). The CDR3 covers 16 residues. V was cut by 1 base and J by 2 bases, with 15 bases left in between. Looked up from germline, CDR1 is MGHRA and CDR2 is YSYEKL. CDR3 bases: TGCGCCAGCAGCCAAGTCGGGGGGCGAGGGACCTACGAGCAGTACTTC. Translating it yields CASSQVGGRGTYEQYF.

V is TRBV18 and J is TRBJ2-3; 7 bases fit TRBD2. Per the germline V gene, CDR1 is KGHSH and CDR2 is LQKENI. Unmatched junction bases numbered 3, after V lost 0 bases and J lost 0 bases. This CDR3 is 16 amino acids long. The CDR3 nucleotides are TGTGCCAGCTCACCACCGGGGCGGGAGAGCACAGATACGCAGTATTTT. Translation: CASSPPGRESTDTQYF.

V gene TRBV5-1 combines with J gene TRBJ2-3; 7 bases line up with TRBD2. The CDR3 sequence is 16 residues long. The germline CDR1 and CDR2 sequences are SGHRS and YFSETQ. J lost 4 bases, V lost 0 bases, and 8 bases had no gene match. DNA of the CDR3: TGCGCCAGCAGCTTGGTCGCGGGAGTTCGGTCAGATACGCAGTATTTT. Its protein is CASSLVAGVRSDTQYF.

V is TRBV4-1 and J is TRBJ2-7; TRBD1 agrees at 7 bases. CDR1 MGHRA and CDR2 YSYEKL come from the germline V gene. The J segment lost 7 bases and the V segment lost 4 bases, leaving 16 bases of the junction unmatched. This CDR3 contains 16 residues. This CDR3 reads CASSPAPGQEAEEQYF. CDR3 coding DNA: TGCGCCAGCAGCCCAGCCCCTGGACAGGAAGCCGAAGAGCAGTACTTC.